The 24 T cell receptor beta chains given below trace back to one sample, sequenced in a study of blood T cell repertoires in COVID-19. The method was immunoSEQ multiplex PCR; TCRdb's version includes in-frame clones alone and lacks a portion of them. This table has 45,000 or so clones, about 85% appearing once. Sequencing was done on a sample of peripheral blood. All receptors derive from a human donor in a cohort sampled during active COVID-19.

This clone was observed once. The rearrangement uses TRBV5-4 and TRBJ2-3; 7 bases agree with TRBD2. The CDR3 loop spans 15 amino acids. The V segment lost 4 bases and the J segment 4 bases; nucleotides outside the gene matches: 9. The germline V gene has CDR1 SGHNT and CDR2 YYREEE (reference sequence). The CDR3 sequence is CASSRSGAGADTQYF. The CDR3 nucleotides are TGTGCCAGCAGCCGGAGCGGGGCCGGGGCAGATACGCAGTATTTT.

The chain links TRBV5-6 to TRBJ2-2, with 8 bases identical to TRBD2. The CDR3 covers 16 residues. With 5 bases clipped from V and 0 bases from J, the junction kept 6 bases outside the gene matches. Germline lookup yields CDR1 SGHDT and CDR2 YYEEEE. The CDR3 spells CASRPAGGANTGELFF. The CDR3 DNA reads TGTGCCAGCAGACCCGCCGGGGGGGCGAACACCGGGGAGCTGTTTTTT. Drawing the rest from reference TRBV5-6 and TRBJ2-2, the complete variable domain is DAGVTQSPTHLIKTRGQQVTLRCSPKSGHDTVSWYQQALGQGPQFIFQYYEEEERQRGNFPDRFSGHQFPNYSSELNVNALLLGDSALYLCASRPAGGANTGELFFGEGSRLTVL.

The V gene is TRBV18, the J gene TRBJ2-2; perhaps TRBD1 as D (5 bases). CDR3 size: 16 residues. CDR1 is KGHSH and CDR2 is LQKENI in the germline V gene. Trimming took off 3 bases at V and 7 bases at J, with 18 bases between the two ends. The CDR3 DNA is TGTGCCAGCTCACCCCTTCTGCAGGGATCGGGCGGGGAGCTGTTTTTT. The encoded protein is CASSPLLQGSGGELFF.

CDR3 coding DNA: TGCGCCAGCAGCCAGGACAGCTTTCGCATGAACACTGAAGCTTTCTTT. It codes for CASSQDSFRMNTEAFF. V gene TRBV4-1 combines with J gene TRBJ1-1, with D maybe TRBD1 (6 bases). The germline CDR1 and CDR2 sequences are MGHRA and YSYEKL. V lost 3 bases and J 0 bases, leaving 14 bases between the germline ends. The CDR3 loop spans 16 amino acids.

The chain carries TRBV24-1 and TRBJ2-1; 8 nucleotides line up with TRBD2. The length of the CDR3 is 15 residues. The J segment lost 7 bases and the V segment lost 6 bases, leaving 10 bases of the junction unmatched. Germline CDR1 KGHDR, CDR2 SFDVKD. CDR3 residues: CATSRMSGSGNEQFF. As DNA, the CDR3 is TGTGCCACCAGTCGGATGAGCGGGAGCGGAAATGAGCAGTTCTTC.

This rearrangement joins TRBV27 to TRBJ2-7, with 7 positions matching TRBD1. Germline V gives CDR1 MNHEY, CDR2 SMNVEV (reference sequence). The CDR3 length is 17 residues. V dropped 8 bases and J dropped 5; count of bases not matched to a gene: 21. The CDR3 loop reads CASHLRPTSTGIHEQYF. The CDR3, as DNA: TGTGCCAGCCACCTGAGGCCCACTTCGACAGGGATCCACGAGCAGTACTTC.

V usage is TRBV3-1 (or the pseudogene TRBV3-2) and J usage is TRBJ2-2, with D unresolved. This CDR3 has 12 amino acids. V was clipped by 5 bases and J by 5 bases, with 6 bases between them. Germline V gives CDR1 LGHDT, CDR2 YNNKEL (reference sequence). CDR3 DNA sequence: TGTGCCAGCAGCTACTGGACCGGGGAGCTGTTTTTT. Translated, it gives CASSYWTGELFF.

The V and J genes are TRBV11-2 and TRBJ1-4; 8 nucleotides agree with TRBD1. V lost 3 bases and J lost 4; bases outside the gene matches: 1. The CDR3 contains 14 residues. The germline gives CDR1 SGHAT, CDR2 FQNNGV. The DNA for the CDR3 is TGTGCCAGCAGCTTGGACAGGGTTAATGAAAAACTGTTTTTT. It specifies CASSLDRVNEKLFF.

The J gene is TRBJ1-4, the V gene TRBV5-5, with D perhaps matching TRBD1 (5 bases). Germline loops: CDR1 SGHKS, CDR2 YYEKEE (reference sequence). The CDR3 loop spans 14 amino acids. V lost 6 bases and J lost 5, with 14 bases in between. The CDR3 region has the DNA TGTGCCAGCAACCGGGGGACGGAGAATGAAAAACTGTTTTTT. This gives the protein CASNRGTENEKLFF.

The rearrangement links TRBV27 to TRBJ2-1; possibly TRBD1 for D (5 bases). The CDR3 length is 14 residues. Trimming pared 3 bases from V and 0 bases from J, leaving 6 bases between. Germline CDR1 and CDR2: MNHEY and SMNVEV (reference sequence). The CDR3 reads CASSFDSSYNEQFF. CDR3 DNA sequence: TGTGCCAGCAGTTTTGACAGCTCCTACAATGAGCAGTTCTTC.

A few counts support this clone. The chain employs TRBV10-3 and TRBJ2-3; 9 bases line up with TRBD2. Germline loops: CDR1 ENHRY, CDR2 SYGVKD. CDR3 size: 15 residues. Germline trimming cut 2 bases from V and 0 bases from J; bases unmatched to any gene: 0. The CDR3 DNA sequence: TGTGCCATCAGTGAGGGACTAGCGAGCACAGATACGCAGTATTTT. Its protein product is CAISEGLASTDTQYF.

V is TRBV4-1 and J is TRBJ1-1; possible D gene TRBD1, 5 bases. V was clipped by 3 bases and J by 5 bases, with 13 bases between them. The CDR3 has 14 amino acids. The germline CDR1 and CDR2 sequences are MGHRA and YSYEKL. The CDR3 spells CASSHRDRGTEAFF. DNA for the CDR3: TGCGCCAGCAGCCACAGGGACCGGGGGACTGAAGCTTTCTTT.

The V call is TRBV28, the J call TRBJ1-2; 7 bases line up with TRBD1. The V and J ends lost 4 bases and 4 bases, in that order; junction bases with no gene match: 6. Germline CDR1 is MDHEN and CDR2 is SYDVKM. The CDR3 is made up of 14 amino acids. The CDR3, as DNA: TGTGCCAGCAGTTCGACAGGGTACCTCTATGGCTACACCTTC. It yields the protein CASSSTGYLYGYTF.

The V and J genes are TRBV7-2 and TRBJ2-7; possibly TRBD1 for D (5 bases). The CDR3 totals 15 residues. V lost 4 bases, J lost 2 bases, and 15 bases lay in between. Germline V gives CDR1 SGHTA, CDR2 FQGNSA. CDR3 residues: CASSSRLIGAYEQYF. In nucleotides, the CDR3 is TGTGCCAGCAGCTCAAGACTTATAGGGGCCTACGAGCAGTACTTC.

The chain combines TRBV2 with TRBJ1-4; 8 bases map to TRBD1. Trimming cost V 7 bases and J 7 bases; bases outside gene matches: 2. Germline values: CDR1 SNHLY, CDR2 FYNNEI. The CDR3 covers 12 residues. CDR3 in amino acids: CASTDRGEKLFF. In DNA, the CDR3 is TGTGCCAGCACCGACAGGGGTGAAAAACTGTTTTTT. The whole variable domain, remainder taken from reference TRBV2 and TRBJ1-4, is EPEVTQTPSHQVTQMGQEVILRCVPISNHLYFYWYRQILGQKVEFLVSFYNNEISEKSEIFDDQFSVERPDGSNFTLKIRSTKLEDSAMYFCASTDRGEKLFFGSGTQLSVL.

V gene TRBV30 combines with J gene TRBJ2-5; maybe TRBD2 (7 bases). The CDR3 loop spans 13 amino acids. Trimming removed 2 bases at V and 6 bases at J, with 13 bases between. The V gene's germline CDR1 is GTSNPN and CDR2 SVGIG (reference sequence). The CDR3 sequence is CAWSRAGAKTQYF. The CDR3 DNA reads TGTGCCTGGAGTAGGGCGGGGGCAAAGACCCAGTACTTC.

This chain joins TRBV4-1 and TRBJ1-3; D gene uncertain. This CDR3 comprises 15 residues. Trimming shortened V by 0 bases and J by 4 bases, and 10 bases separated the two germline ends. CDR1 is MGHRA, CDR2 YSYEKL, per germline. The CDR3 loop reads CASSQEPGWGNTIYF. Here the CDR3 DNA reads TGCGCCAGCAGCCAAGAACCGGGTTGGGGAAACACCATATATTTT.

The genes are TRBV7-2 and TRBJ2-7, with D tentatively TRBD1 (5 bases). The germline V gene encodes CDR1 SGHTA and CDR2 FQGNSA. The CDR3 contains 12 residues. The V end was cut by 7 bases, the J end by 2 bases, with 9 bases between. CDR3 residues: CASTGQPYEQYF. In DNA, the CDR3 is TGTGCCAGCACAGGGCAGCCCTACGAGCAGTACTTC.

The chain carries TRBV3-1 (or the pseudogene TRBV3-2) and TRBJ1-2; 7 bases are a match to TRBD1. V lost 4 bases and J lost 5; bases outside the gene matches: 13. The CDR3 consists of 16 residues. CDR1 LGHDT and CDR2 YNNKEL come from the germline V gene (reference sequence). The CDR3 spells CASSRSQGGGGYGYTF. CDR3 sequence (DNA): TGTGCCAGCAGCCGGAGCCAGGGGGGAGGTGGTTATGGCTACACCTTC.

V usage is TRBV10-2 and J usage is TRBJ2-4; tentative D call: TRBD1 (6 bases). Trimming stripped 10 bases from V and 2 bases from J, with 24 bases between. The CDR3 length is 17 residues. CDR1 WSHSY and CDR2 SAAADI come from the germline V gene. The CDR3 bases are TGCGCCACCACTACGCCACAGGGCGACGGATCCAAAAACATTCAGTACTTC. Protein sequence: CATTTPQGDGSKNIQYF.

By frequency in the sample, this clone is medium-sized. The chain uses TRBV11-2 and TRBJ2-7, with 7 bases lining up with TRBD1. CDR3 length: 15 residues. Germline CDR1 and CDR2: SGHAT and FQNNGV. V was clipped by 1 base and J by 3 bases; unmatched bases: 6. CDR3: CASSLASGQSYEQYF. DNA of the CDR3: TGTGCCAGCAGCTTAGCGTCGGGACAGAGCTACGAGCAGTACTTC.

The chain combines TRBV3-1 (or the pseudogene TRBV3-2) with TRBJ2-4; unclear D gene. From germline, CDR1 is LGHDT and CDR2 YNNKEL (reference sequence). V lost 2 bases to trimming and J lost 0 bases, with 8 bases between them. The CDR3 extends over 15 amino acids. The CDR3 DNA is TGTGCCAGCAGCCAATCGGTAATAGCCAAAAACATTCAGTACTTC. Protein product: CASSQSVIAKNIQYF.

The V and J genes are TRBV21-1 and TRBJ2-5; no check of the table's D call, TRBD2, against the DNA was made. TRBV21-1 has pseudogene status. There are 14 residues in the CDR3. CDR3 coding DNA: TGTGCCAGCGTCCATGGAGCGAACCAAGAGACCCAGTACTTC. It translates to CASVHGANQETQYF.

The CDR3 DNA follows: TGTGCCAGCAGTAGGAGAAACAGGGGTAATCAGCCCCAGCATTTT. This translates into CASSRRNRGNQPQHF. The rearrangement joins TRBV6-6 to TRBJ1-5; TRBD1 matches at 7 bases. Trimming cost V 5 bases and J 4 bases; bases outside gene matches: 8. Germline V gene data show CDR1 as MNHNY and CDR2 as SVGAGI (reference sequence). This CDR3 spans 15 amino acids.